This TCR beta chain emerged from a study of OX40 agonist ivuxolimab in advanced cancers. Overall study context: Partial responses were achieved by three patients, of whom one had hepatocellular carcinoma and two had cutaneous melanoma. Overall study results and limits: Mean expanded clone counts were higher in CD8+ than CD4+ T cells. The specificity for antigen of the expanded peripheral T cells was not determined.

Losses at the gene ends were 2 bases for V and 0 bases for J; bases not matched to a gene: 9. This CDR3 has 18 residues. CDR1 and CDR2 from the germline V gene are SGHAT and FQDESV (reference sequence). Assay: immunoSEQ multiplex PCR; the TCRdb copy retains only in-frame clones and omits some. The table has some 21,000 clones, 75% to 85% seen once. As regards this clone: Antigen: not known.

This TCR was recovered from an adult with an advanced solid tumor such as melanoma, head and neck, liver or kidney cancer. The sample here was CD4+ or CD8+ T cells sorted from blood, taken in a trial of the OX40 agonist ivuxolimab. V and J are TRBV11-1 and TRBJ2-3, with TRBD2 identical over 9 bases. The CDR3 protein is CASSLSPLAGSSTDTQYF. The CDR3 coding sequence is TGTGCCAGCAGCTTAAGCCCCCTAGCGGGGTCTAGCACAGATACGCAGTATTTT. Full variable domain (outside the CDR3, taken from reference TRBV11-1 and TRBJ2-3): EAEVAQSPRYKITEKSQAVAFWCDPISGHATLYWYRQILGQGPELLVQFQDESVVDDSQLPKDRFSAERLKGVDSTLKIQPAELGDSAMYLCASSLSPLAGSSTDTQYFGPGTRLTVL.